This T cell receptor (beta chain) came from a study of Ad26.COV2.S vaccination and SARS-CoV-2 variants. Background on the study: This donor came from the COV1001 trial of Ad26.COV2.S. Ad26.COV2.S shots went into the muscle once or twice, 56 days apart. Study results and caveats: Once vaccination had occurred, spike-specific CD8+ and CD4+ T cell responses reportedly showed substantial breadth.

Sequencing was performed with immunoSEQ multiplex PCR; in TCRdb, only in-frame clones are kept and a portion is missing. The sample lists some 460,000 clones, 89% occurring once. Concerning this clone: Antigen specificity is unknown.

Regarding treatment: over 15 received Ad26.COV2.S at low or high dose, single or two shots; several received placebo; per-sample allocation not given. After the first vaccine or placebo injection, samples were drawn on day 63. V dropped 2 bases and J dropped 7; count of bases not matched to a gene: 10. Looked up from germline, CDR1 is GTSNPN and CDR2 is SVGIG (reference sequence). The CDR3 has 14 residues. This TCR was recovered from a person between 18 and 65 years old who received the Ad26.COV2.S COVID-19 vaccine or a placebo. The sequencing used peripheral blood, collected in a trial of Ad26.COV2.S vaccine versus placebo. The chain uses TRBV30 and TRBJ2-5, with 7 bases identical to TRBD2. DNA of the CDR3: TGTGCCTGGAGTCCCCTTGGGGGGGGAGGGACCCAGTACTTC. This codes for CAWSPLGGGGTQYF.